The 27 T cell receptor beta chains given below trace back to one sample, sequenced in a study of cytomegalovirus exposure and HLA in healthy donors. Both 60 Vbeta primers and 13 Jbeta primers went into the PCR. Profiling relied on immunoSEQ multiplex PCR, and the TCRdb table lists in-frame clones only, not all of them. The sample records around 130,000 clones, roughly 82% being singletons. Sequencing was done on a sample of PBMCs. Every receptor here comes from a woman under 30 in good health and CMV-seronegative.

V is TRBV5-1 and J is TRBJ2-5; 10 bases fit TRBD2. Per the germline V gene, CDR1 is SGHRS and CDR2 is YFSETQ. The CDR3 spans 19 residues. Trimming cost V 0 bases and J 1 base; bases outside gene matches: 12. Here the CDR3 DNA reads TGCGCCAGCAGCTTGGTGGGGGCGCGAAGCGGGAGGGCCCAAGAGACCCAGTACTTC. It translates to CASSLVGARSGRAQETQYF.

In its sample, this clone was seen once. V gene TRBV9 combines with J gene TRBJ1-1; D gene unclear. Trimming cost V 3 bases and J 7 bases, with 22 bases left between them. Germline V gene sequence: CDR1 SGDLS, CDR2 YYNGEE. The CDR3 is 16 residues long. CDR3 DNA: TGTGCCAGCAGCGCCTCCCCGGAACAGACAAGTGATGAAGCTTTCTTT. It yields the protein CASSASPEQTSDEAFF.

The CDR3 reads CASSPQGLAAPYEQYF. CDR3 bases: TGTGCCAGCTCACCCCAGGGACTAGCGGCCCCCTACGAGCAGTACTTC. The chain combines TRBV18 with TRBJ2-7, with 11 bases lining up with TRBD2. Trimming took 3 bases from V and 2 from J; bases not matched to a gene: 6. The CDR3 runs to 16 residues. Germline CDR1 and CDR2: KGHSH and LQKENI.

The rearrangement links TRBV27 to TRBJ2-2; perhaps TRBD2 as D (6 bases). V was shortened by 2 bases and J by 5 bases, with 9 bases between the two germline ends. From germline, CDR1 is MNHEY and CDR2 SMNVEV (reference sequence). CDR3 size: 14 residues. Written as DNA, the CDR3 is TGTGCCAGCAGTTTAGAGCTAGCGACCGGGGAGCTGTTTTTT. Protein product: CASSLELATGELFF.

The chain uses TRBV29-1 and TRBJ2-7, with D perhaps TRBD1 (5 bases). Trimming shortened V by 6 bases and J by 5 bases, and 11 bases separated the two germline ends. Germline-derived CDR1 and CDR2 are SQVTM and ANQGSEA. This CDR3 has 11 amino acids. DNA of the CDR3: TGCAGCGTGAACTGGGGCCACGAGCAGTACTTC. Translated: CSVNWGHEQYF.

The chain uses TRBV2 and TRBJ2-1; D is perhaps TRBD1 (6 bases). Trimming took off 3 bases at V and 13 bases at J, with 13 bases between the two ends. The CDR3 runs to 12 residues. CDR1 and CDR2 from the germline V gene are SNHLY and FYNNEI. The CDR3 region has the DNA TGTGCCAGCAGTGAGGTGGACAGCCGTCAGTTCTTC. Its protein is CASSEVDSRQFF.

The CDR3 sequence: CSARTSGVYEQYF. CDR3 nucleotides: TGCAGCGCCCGGACTAGCGGAGTATACGAGCAGTACTTC. The chain has TRBV29-1 and TRBJ2-7; 10 nucleotides agree with TRBD2. The V and J ends lost 7 bases and 4 bases, in that order; junction bases with no gene match: 7. Germline CDR1 and CDR2: SQVTM and ANQGSEA. CDR3 size: 13 residues.

This clone was counted between two and nine times. The chain carries TRBV5-1 and TRBJ1-3; TRBD1 agrees at 8 bases. This CDR3 is 14 amino acids long. V trimming: 4 bases; J trimming: 6 bases; junction bases outside the gene matches: 6. Germline V gene data show CDR1 as SGHRS and CDR2 as YFSETQ. The chain's CDR3 is CASSPGQGENTIYF. The CDR3 coding sequence is TGCGCCAGCAGCCCCGGACAGGGAGAAAACACCATATATTTT.

A single count supports this clone. A junction end diverges from the germline sequence, so it may reflect a read error. This chain uses TRBV28 with TRBJ2-4; 10 bases agree with TRBD2. The CDR3 has 19 amino acids. Germline values: CDR1 MDHEN, CDR2 SYDVKM. In DNA form, the CDR3 reads TGTGCCAGCAGTCCTGCCGGGACTAGCGTGGCTGGAACCAAAAACAGTCAGTACTTC. Its protein product is CASSPAGTSVAGTKNSQYF.

The genes are TRBV5-1 and TRBJ2-1, with TRBD2 matching 11 bases. Germline lookup yields CDR1 SGHRS and CDR2 YFSETQ. Germline trimming cut 4 bases from V and 3 bases from J; bases unmatched to any gene: 9. This CDR3 is built from 17 residues. CDR3 coding DNA: TGCGCCAGCAGCCCTCTAGCGGGGGGCCCCAACTACAATGAGCAGTTCTTC. Its translation: CASSPLAGGPNYNEQFF.

The chain uses TRBV6-5 and TRBJ2-2; 8 nucleotides line up with TRBD2. The J segment lost 6 bases and the V segment lost 0 bases, leaving 6 bases of the junction unmatched. The CDR3 covers 16 residues. Per the germline V gene, CDR1 is MNHEY and CDR2 is SVGAGI. Here the CDR3 DNA reads TGTGCCAGCAGTTACTCGGGGGCGGGAGGTCCCGGGGAGCTGTTTTTT. The encoded protein is CASSYSGAGGPGELFF.

V usage is TRBV18 and J usage is TRBJ1-3; TRBD1 aligns across 7 bases. The CDR3 length is 15 residues. The ends lost 5 bases at V and 2 bases at J; junction bases unmatched: 6. In germline, CDR1 is KGHSH, CDR2 LQKENI. Written as DNA, the CDR3 is TGTGCCAGCTCAACAGGGGCGTTCGCTGGAAACACCATATATTTT. It translates to CASSTGAFAGNTIYF.

The gene calls are TRBV10-1 and TRBJ2-7; 8 nucleotides match TRBD1. This CDR3 is built from 16 residues. The V and J ends lost 5 bases and 5 bases, in that order; junction bases with no gene match: 14. The germline CDR1 and CDR2 sequences are WNHNN and SYGVQD (reference sequence). DNA for the CDR3: TGCGCCAGCAGTACCAAACGGGACAGGTATTTCCACGAGCAGTACTTC. Encoded protein: CASSTKRDRYFHEQYF.

The chain is built from TRBV11-2 and TRBJ2-7; TRBD2 agrees at 8 bases. There are 15 residues in the CDR3. J lost 3 bases, V lost 2 bases, and 6 bases had no gene match. CDR1 and CDR2 (germline): SGHAT, FQNNGV. Written as DNA, the CDR3 is TGTGCCAGCAGCTTAAACGCGGGAGGATACTACGAGCAGTACTTC. Protein product: CASSLNAGGYYEQYF. Full variable domain (outside the CDR3, taken from reference TRBV11-2 and TRBJ2-7): EAGVAQSPRYKIIEKRQSVAFWCNPISGHATLYWYQQILGQGPKLLIQFQNNGVVDDSQLPKDRFSAERLKGVDSTLKIQPAKLEDSAVYLCASSLNAGGYYEQYFGPGTRLTVT.

V usage is TRBV6-5 and J usage is TRBJ2-2; TRBD2 might be the D (6 bases). The CDR3 sequence is 16 residues long. Germline V CDR1 and CDR2: MNHEY, SVGAGI. V dropped 0 bases and J dropped 8 bases, with 16 bases sitting between them. The CDR3 sequence: CASSYSSGEIRGELFF. The DNA for the CDR3 is TGTGCCAGCAGTTACTCCTCGGGGGAAATAAGGGGGGAGCTGTTTTTT.

V is TRBV6-1 and J is TRBJ2-1; 12 positions match TRBD1. The germline V gene encodes CDR1 MNHNS and CDR2 SASEGT. V dropped 6 bases and J dropped 6; count of bases not matched to a gene: 3. CDR3 length: 14 amino acids. CDR3 amino acids: CASSRDRGRNEQFF. The CDR3, as DNA: TGTGCCAGCAGCCGGGACAGGGGGCGCAATGAGCAGTTCTTC.

The chain joins TRBV29-1 to TRBJ2-7, with 9 bases matching TRBD2. CDR1 and CDR2 (germline): SQVTM, ANQGSEA. The CDR3 loop spans 14 amino acids. With V trimmed by 7 bases and J by 0 bases, 7 bases remained unmatched. CDR3 protein: CSATNSGSSYEQYF. The CDR3, as DNA: TGCAGCGCTACTAATAGCGGGAGCTCCTACGAGCAGTACTTC.

V gene TRBV19 combines with J gene TRBJ2-7, with D possibly being TRBD1 (5 bases). Trimming removed 5 bases at V and 2 bases at J, with 10 bases between. Germline CDR1 LNHDA, CDR2 SQIVND (reference sequence). This CDR3 contains 13 residues. DNA of the CDR3: TGTGCCAGTAGTCATACAGGTCCCTACGAGCAGTACTTC. Translated, it gives CASSHTGPYEQYF.

V usage is TRBV5-3 and J usage is TRBJ2-7; perhaps TRBD2 as D (6 bases). TRBV5-3 is placed among ORFs of uncertain function. Trimming shortened V by 4 bases and J by 3 bases, and 17 bases separated the two germline ends. The CDR3 runs 15 residues. CDR3 in amino acids: CARSRSRRGGYEQYF. Here the CDR3 DNA reads TGTGCCAGAAGCCGCTCTCGGCGGGGCGGCTACGAGCAGTACTTC.

The chain employs TRBV5-6 and TRBJ2-7; 7 bases line up with TRBD1. Germline V gene lookup returns CDR1 SGHDT and CDR2 YYEEEE. CDR3 length: 16 residues. After removal of 5 bases from V and 11 bases from J, the junction contained 22 bases not matched to a gene. DNA for the CDR3: TGTGCCAGCAGGTATCAGGGGGACACTAATTATGTTTGGAAGTACTTC. It encodes CASRYQGDTNYVWKYF.

This clone was detected only a few times. The V call is TRBV7-8, the J call TRBJ2-3; maybe TRBD2 (6 bases). Deletions cut 1 base from V and 0 bases from J, with 11 bases between. CDR3 size: 16 residues. Germline assignment: CDR1 SGHVS and CDR2 FQNEAQ. CDR3 in DNA: TGTGCCAGCAGCTTAGAGTTAGCGGTTAGCACAGATACGCAGTATTTT. Translating it yields CASSLELAVSTDTQYF.

A single count supports this clone. This sequence joins TRBV6-5 and TRBJ2-5; D is unclear. The end of the DNA is better explained by TRBJ2-7, so the J call may be wrong. The CDR3 consists of 14 residues. CDR1 MNHEY and CDR2 SVGAGI come from the germline V gene. CDR3 in DNA: TGTGCCAGCAGTGTCGGCGACATCATCCACGAGCAGTACTTC. The encoded protein is CASSVGDIIHEQYF.

This clone has just a few counts. The rearrangement joins TRBV5-4 to TRBJ2-3; TRBD2 agrees at 7 bases. With 0 bases clipped from V and 2 bases from J, the junction kept 6 bases outside the gene matches. The germline CDR1 and CDR2 sequences are SGHNT and YYREEE (reference sequence). This CDR3 is built from 16 residues. CDR3 nucleotides: TGTGCCAGCAGCTTGGGGTCTAGCGGATCCACAGATACGCAGTATTTT. It translates to CASSLGSSGSTDTQYF.

The rearrangement joins TRBV4-2 to TRBJ2-3; D is uncertain. V was cut by 0 bases and J by 2 bases, with 9 bases left in between. Germline CDR1 LGHNA, CDR2 YNFKEQ. The CDR3 sequence is 15 residues long. CDR3 DNA sequence: TGTGCCAGCAGCCAAGAAAGTAGAACCACAGATACGCAGTATTTT. It encodes CASSQESRTTDTQYF.

The rearrangement links TRBV7-9 to TRBJ2-7; D may be TRBD2 (5 bases). CDR1 is SEHNR, CDR2 FQNEAQ, per germline (reference sequence). The CDR3 loop spans 13 amino acids. The V and J ends lost 1 base and 3 bases respectively, with 7 bases between them. The CDR3 sequence: CASSLEAGYEQYF. Written as DNA, the CDR3 is TGTGCCAGCAGCTTAGAGGCGGGCTACGAGCAGTACTTC.

This chain uses TRBV29-1 with TRBJ1-1, with TRBD1 matching over 7 bases. There are 14 residues in the CDR3. The germline V gene has CDR1 SQVTM and CDR2 ANQGSEA. Germline trimming cut 7 bases from V and 1 base from J; bases unmatched to any gene: 9. CDR3 sequence: CSGDKGARNTEAFF. The CDR3 DNA reads as TGCAGCGGGGATAAGGGGGCTAGGAACACTGAAGCTTTCTTT.

This chain uses TRBV29-1 with TRBJ2-2; D ambiguous. This CDR3 comprises 14 residues. Germline-derived CDR1 and CDR2 are SQVTM and ANQGSEA. V was trimmed by 3 bases and J by 5 bases, leaving 13 bases between them. CDR3 sequence: CSVDGRKATGELFF. DNA for the CDR3: TGCAGCGTTGACGGCAGGAAGGCGACCGGGGAGCTGTTTTTT.